This TCR beta chain comes out of a study of breast tumors, draining lymph nodes, adjacent tissues. Findings and limits, study-wide: Tumor T cell lymph node origin was a supported hypothesis, not proven. Tumor repertoires ranked between lymph nodes and nontumor tissue in diversity, with V and J gene preferences.

The lymph nodes were axillary draining lymph nodes from breast cancer patients. CDR1 MNHEY and CDR2 SMNVEV come from the germline V gene (reference sequence). V gave up 5 bases and J gave up 3 bases; unmatched junction bases: 10. The CDR3 consists of 16 residues. This clonotype was detected a few times. The antigen is undetermined. Via MiXCR, TCRdb re-called the multiplex PCR reads, giving one row per CDR3 protein. The table lists roughly 260,000 distinct CDR3 sequences, roughly 30% of them singletons. The rearrangement uses TRBV27 and TRBJ2-7; 10 bases map to TRBD2. The origin of this receptor is a female donor with breast cancer. Some clones in this sample may be carry-over from other donors' samples. Sequencing was done on a sample of axillary lymph node tissue. The CDR3 spells CASSLFASGSNYEQYF. The CDR3 region has the DNA TGTGCCAGCAGTCTCTTCGCTAGCGGGAGTAACTACGAGCAGTACTTC.